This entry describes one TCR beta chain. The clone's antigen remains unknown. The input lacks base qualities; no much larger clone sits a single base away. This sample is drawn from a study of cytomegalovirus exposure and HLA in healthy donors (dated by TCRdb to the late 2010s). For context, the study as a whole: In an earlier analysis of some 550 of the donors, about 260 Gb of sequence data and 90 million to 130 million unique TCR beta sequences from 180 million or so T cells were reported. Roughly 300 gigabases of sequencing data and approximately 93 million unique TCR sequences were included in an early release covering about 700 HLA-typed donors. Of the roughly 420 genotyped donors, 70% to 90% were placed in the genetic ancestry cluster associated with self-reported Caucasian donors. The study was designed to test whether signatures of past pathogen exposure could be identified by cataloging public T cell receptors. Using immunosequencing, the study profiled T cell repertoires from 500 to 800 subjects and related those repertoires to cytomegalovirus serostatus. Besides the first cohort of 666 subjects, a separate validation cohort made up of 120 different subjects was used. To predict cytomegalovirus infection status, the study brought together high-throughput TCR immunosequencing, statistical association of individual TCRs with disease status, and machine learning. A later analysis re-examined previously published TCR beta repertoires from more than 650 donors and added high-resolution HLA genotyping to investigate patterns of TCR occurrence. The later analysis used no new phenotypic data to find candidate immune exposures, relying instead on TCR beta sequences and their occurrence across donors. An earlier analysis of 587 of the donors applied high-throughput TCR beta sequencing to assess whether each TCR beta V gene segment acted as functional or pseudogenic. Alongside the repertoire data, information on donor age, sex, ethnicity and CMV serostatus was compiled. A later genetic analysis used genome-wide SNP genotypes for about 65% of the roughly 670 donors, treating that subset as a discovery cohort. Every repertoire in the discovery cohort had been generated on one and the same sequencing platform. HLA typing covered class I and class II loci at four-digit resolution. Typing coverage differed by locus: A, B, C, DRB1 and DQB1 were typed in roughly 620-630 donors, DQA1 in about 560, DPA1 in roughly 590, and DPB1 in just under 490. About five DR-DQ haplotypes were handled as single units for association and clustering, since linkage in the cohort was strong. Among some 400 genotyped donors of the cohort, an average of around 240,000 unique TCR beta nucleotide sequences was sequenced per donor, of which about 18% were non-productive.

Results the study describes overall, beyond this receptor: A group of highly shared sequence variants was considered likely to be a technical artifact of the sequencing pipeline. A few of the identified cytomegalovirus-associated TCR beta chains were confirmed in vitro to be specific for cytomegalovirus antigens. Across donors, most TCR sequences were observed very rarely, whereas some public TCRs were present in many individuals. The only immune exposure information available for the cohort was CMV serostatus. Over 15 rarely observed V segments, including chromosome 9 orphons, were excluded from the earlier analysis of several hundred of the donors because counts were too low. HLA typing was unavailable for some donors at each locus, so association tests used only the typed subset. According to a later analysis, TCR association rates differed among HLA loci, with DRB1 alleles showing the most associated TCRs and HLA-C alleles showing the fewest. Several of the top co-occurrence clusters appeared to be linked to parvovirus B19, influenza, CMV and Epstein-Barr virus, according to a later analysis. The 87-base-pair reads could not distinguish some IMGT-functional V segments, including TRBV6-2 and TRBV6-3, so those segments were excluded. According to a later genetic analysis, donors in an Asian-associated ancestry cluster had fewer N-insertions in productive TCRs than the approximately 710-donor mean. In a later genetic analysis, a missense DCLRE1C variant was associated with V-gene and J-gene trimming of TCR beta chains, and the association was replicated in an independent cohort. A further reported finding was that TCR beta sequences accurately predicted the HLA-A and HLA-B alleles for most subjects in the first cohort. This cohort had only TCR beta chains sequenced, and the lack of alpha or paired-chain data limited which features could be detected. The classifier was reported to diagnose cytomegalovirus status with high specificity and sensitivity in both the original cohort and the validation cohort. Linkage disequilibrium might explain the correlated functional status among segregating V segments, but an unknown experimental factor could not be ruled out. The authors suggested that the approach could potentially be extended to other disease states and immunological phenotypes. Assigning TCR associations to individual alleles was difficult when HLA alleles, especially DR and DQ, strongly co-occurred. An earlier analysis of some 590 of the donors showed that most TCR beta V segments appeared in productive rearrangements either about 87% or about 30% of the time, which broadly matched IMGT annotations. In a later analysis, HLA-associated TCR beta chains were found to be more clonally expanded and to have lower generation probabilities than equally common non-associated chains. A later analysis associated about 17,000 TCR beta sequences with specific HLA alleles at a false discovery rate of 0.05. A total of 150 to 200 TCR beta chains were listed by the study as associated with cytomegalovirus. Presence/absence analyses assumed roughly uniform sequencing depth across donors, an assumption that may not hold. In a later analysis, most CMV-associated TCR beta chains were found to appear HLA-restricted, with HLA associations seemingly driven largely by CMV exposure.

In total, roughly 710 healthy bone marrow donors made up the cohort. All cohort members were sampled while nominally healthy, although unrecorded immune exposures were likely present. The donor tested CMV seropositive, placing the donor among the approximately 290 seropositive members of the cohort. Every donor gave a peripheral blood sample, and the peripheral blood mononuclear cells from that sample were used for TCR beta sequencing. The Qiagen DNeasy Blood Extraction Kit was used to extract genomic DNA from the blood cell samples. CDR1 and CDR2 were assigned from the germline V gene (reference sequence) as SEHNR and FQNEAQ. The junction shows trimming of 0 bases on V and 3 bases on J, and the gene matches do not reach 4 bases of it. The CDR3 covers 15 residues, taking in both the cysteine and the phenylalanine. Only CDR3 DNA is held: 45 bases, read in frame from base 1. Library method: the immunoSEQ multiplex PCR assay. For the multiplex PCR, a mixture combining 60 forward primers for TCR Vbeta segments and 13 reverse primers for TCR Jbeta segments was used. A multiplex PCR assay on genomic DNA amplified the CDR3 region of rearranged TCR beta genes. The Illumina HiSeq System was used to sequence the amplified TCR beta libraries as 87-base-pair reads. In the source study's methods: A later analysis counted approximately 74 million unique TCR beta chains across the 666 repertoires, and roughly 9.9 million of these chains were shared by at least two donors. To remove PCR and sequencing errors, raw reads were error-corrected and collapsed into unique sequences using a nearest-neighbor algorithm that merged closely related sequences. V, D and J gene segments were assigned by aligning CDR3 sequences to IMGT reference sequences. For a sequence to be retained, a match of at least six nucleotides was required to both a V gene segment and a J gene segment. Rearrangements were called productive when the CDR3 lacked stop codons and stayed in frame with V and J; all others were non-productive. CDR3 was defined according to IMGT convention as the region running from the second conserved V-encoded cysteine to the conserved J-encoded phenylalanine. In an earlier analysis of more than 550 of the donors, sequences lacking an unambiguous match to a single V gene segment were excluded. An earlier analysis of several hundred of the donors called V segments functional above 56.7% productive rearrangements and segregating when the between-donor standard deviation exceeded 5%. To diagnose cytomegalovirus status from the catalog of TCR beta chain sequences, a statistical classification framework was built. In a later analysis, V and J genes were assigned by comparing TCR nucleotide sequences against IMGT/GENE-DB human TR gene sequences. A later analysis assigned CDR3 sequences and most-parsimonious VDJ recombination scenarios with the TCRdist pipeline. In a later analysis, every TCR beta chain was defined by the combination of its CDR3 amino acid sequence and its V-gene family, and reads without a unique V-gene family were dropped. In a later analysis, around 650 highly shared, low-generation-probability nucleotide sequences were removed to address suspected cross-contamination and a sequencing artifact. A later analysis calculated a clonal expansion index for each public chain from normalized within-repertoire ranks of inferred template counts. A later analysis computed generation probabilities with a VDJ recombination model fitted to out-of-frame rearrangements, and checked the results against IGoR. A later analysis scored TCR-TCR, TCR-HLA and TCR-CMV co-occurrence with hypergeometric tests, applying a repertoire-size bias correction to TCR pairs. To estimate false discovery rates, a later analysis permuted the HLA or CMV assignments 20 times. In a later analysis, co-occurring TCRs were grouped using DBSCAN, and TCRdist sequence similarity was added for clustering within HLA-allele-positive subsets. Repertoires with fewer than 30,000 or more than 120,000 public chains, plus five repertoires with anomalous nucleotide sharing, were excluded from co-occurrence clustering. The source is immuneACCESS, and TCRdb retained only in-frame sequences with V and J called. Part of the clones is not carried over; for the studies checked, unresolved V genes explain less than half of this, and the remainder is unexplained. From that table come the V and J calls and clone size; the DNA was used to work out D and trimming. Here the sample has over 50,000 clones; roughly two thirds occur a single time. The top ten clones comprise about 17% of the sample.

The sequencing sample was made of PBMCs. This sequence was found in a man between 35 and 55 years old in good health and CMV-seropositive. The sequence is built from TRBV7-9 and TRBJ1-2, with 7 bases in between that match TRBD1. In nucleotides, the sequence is TGTGCCAGCAGCTTAGCCCTAACAGGGGACTATGGCTACACCTTC. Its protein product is CASSLALTGDYGYTF.